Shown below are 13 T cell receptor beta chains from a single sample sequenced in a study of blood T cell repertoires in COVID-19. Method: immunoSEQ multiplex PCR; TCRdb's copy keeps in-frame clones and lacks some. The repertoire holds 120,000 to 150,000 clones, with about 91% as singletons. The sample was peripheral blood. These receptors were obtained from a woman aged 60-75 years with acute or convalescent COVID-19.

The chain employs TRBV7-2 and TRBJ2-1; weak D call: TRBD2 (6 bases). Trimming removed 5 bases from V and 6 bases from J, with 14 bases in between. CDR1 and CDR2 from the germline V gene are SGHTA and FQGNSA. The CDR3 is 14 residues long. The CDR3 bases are TGTGCCAGCAGCCTGACATGGAGGGGCAATGAGCAGTTCTTC. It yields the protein CASSLTWRGNEQFF.

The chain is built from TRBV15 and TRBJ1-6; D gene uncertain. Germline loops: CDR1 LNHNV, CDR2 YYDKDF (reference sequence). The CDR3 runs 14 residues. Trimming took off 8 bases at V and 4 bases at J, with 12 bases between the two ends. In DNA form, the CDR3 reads TGTGCCACCGCGGGCTCGATATATAATTCACCCCTCCACTTT. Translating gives CATAGSIYNSPLHF. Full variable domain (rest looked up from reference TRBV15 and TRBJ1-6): DAMVIQNPRYQVTQFGKPVTLSCSQTLNHNVMYWYQQKSSQAPKLLFHYYDKDFNNEADTPDNFQSRRPNTSFCFLDIRSPGLGDTAMYLCATAGSIYNSPLHFGNGTRLTVT.

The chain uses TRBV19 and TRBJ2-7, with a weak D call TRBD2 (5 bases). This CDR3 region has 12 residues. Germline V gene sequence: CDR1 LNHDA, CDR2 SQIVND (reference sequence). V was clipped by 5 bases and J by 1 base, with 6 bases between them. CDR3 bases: TGTGCCAGTAGTCAGCGGTCCTACGAGCAGTACTTC. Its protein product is CASSQRSYEQYF.

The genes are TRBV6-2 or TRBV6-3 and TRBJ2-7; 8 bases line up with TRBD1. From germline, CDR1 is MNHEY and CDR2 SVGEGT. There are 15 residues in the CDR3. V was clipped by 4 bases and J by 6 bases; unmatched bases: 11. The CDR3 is CASSLTGTGQGEQYF. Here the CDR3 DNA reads TGTGCCAGCAGTTTGACCGGGACAGGACAAGGCGAGCAGTACTTC.

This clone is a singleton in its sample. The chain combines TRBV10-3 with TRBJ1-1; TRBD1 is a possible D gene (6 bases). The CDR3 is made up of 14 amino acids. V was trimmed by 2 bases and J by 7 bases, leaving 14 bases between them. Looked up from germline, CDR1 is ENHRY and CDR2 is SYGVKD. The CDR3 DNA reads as TGTGCCATCAGTGAGGGGCAGGGGATTAGTGAAGCTTTCTTT. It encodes CAISEGQGISEAFF.

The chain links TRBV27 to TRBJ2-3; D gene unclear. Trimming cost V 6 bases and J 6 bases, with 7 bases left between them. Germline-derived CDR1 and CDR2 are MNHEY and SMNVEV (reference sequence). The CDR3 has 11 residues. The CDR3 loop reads CASRSRDTQYF. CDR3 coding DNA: TGTGCCAGCAGGTCCCGGGATACGCAGTATTTT.

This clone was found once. CDR3 sequence: CASSQGQGVTYEQYF. CDR3 DNA sequence: TGTGCCAGCAGCCAAGGGCAGGGGGTAACCTACGAGCAGTACTTC. V usage is TRBV14 and J usage is TRBJ2-7; 7 bases align to TRBD1. Germline CDR1 and CDR2: SGHDN and FVKESK. The CDR3 length is 15 residues. The junction had 5 bases not matched to a gene; V was cut back by 1 base and J by 2 bases.

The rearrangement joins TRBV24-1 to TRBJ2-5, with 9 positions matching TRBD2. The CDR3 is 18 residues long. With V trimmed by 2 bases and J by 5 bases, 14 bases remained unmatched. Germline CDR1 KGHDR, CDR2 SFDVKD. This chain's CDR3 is CATSDSRTSVRHRETQYF. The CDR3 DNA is TGTGCCACCAGTGATTCGCGGACTAGCGTACGCCATCGGGAGACCCAGTACTTC.

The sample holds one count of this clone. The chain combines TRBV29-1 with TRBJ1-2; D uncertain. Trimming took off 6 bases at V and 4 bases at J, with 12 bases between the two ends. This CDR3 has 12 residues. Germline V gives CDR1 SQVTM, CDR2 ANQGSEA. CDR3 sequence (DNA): TGCAGCGTCTCAGGAACACTCTATGGCTACACCTTC. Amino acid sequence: CSVSGTLYGYTF.

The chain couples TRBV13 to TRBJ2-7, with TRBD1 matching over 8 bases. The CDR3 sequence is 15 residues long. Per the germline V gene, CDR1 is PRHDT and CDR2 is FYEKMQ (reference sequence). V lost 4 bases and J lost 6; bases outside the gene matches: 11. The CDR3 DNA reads TGTGCCAGCAGCTCGGTCCGGACAGGGTATGGCGAGCAGTACTTC. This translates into CASSSVRTGYGEQYF.

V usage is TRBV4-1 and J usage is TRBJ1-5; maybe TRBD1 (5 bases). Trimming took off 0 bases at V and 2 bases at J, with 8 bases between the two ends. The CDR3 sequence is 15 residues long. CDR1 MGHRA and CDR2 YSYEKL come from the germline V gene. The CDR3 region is CASSQEFRGNQPQHF. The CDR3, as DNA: TGCGCCAGCAGCCAAGAATTCAGGGGCAATCAGCCCCAGCATTTT.

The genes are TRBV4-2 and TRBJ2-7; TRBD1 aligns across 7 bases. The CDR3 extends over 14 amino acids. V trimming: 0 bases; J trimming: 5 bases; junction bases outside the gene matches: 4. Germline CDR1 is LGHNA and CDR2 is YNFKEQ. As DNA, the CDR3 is TGTGCCAGCAGCCAAGAGGGACAGAATAACGAGCAGTACTTC. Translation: CASSQEGQNNEQYF.

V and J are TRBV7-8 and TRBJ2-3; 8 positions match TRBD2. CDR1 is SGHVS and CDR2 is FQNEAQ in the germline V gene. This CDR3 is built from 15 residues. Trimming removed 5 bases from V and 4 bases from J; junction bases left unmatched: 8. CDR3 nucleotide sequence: TGTGCCAGCAGCCCCCGACTAGCGAGGGCAGATACGCAGTATTTT. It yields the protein CASSPRLARADTQYF.